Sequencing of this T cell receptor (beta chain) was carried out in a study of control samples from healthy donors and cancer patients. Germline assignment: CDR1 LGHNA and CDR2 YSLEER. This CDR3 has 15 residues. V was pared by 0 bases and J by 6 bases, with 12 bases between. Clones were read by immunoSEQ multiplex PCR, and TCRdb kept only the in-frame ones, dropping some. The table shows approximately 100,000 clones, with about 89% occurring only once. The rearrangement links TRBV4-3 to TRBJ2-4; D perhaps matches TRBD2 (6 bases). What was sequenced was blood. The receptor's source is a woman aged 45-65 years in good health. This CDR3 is CASSQDLGSGNIQYF. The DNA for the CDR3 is TGCGCCAGCAGCCAAGATTTGGGTAGCGGAAACATTCAGTACTTC.